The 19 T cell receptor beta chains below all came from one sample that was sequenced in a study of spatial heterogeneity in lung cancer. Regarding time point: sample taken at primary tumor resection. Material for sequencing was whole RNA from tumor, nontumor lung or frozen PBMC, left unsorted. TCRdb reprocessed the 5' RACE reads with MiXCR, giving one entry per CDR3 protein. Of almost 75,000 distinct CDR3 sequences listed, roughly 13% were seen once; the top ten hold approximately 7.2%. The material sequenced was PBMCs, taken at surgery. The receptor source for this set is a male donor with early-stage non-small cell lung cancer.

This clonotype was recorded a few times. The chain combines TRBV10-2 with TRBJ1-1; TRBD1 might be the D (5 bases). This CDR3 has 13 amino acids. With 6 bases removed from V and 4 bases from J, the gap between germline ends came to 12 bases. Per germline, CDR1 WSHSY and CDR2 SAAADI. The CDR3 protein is CASSTQGGTEAFF. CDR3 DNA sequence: TGCGCCAGCAGCACCCAGGGAGGCACTGAAGCTTTCTTT.

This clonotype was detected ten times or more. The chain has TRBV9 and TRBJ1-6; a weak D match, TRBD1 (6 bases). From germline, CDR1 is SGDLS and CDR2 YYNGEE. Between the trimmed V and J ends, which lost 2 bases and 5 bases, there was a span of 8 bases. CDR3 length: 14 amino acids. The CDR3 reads CASSVRGDNSPLHF. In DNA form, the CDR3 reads TGTGCCAGCAGCGTCAGGGGTGATAATTCACCCCTCCACTTT.

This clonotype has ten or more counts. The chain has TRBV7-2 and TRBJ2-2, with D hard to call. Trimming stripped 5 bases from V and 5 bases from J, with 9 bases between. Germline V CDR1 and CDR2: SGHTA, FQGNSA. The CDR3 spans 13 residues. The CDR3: CASSTGFTGELFF. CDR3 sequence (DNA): TGTGCCAGCAGCACCGGCTTTACCGGGGAGCTGTTTTTT.

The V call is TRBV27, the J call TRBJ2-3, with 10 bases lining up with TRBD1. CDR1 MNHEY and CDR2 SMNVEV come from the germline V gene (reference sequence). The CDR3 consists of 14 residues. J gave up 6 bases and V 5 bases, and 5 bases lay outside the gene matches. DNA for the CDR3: TGTGCCAGCAGTATGACAGGGGGCAAGGATACGCAGTATTTT. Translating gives CASSMTGGKDTQYF.

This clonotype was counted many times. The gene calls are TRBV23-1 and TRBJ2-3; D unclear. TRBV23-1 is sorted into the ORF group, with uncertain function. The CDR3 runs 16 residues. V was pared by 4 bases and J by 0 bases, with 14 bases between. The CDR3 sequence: CASSPGRASSTDTQYF. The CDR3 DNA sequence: TGCGCCAGCAGTCCTGGTCGAGCATCTAGCACAGATACGCAGTATTTT.

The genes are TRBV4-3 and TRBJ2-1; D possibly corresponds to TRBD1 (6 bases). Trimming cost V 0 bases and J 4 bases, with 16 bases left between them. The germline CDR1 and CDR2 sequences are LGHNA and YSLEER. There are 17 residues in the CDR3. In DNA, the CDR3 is TGCGCCAGCAGCCAAGACTGGCAGGAGAGGGGGTACAATGAGCAGTTCTTC. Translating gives CASSQDWQERGYNEQFF.

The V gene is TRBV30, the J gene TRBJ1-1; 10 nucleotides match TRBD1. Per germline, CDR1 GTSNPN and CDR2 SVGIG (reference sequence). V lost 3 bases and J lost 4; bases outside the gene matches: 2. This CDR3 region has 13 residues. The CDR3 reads CAWRTGGVTEAFF. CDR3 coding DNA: TGTGCCTGGAGGACAGGGGGCGTCACTGAAGCTTTCTTT.

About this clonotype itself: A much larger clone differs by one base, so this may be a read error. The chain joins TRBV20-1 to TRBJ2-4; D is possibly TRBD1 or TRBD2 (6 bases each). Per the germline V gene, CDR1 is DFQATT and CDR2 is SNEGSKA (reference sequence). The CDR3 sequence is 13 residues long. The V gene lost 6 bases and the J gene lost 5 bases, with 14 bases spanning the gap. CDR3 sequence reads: CSAGGGTENIQYF. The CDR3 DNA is TGCAGTGCCGGGGGCGGGACGGAAAACATTCAGTACTTC.

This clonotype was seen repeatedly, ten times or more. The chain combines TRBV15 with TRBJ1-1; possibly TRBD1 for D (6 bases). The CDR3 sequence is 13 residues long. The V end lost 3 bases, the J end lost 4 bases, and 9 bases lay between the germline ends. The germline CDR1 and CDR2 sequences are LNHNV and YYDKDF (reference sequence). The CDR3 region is CATSSDRSTEAFF. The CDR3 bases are TGTGCCACCAGCAGCGACAGGTCCACTGAAGCTTTCTTT. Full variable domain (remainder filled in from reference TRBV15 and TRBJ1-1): DAMVIQNPRYQVTQFGKPVTLSCSQTLNHNVMYWYQQKSSQAPKLLFHYYDKDFNNEADTPDNFQSRRPNTSFCFLDIRSPGLGDTAMYLCATSSDRSTEAFFGQGTRLTVV.

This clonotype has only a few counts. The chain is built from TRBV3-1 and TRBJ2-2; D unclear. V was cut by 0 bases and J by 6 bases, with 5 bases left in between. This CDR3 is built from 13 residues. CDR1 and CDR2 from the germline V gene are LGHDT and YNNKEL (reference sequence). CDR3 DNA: TGTGCCAGCAGCCAAGATTCTGCCGGGGAGCTGTTTTTT. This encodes CASSQDSAGELFF.

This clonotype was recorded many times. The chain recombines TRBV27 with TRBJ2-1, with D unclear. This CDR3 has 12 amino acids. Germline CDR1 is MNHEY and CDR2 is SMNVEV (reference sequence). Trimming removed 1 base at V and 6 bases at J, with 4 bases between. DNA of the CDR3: TGTGCCAGCAGTTTATTGGGCAATGAGCAGTTCTTC. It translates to CASSLLGNEQFF.

Written as DNA, the CDR3 is TGCAGTGCTAGACAGGGGGCGAACACTGAAGCTTTCTTT. Its protein is CSARQGANTEAFF. The rearrangement links TRBV20-1 to TRBJ1-1; 8 nucleotides align to TRBD1. Germline V gives CDR1 DFQATT, CDR2 SNEGSKA (reference sequence). V was clipped by 2 bases and J by 1 base; unmatched bases: 0. The CDR3 extends over 13 amino acids.

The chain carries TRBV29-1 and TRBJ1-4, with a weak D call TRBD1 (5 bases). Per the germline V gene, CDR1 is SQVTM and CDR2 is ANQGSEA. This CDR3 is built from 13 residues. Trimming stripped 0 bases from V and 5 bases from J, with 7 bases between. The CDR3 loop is CSVEEAGNEKLFF. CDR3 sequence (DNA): TGCAGCGTTGAAGAGGCAGGGAATGAAAAACTGTTTTTT.

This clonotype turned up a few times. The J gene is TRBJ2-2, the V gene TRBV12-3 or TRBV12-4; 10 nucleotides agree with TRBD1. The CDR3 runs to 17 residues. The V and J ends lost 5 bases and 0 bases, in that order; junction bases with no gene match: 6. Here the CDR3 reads CASSRGQGVTNTGELFF. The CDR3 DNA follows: TGTGCCAGCAGTCGCGGACAGGGGGTTACGAACACCGGGGAGCTGTTTTTT.

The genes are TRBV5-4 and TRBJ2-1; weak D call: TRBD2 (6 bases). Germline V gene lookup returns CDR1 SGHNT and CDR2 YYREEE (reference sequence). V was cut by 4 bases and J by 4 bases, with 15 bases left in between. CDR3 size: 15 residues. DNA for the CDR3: TGTGCCAGCAGCCCGCCCGGGCGGGGTTACAATGAGCAGTTCTTC. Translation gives CASSPPGRGYNEQFF. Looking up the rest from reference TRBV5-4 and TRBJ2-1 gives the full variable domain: ETGVTQSPTHLIKTRGQQVTLRCSSQSGHNTVSWYQQALGQGPQFIFQYYREEENGRGNFPPRFSGLQFPNYSSELNVNALELDDSALYLCASSPPGRGYNEQFFGPGTRLTVL.

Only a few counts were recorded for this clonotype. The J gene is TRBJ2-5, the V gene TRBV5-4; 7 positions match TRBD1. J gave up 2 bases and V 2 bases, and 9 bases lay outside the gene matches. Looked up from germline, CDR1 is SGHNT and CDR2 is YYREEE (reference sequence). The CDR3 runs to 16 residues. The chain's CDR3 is CASSLSIGDRQETQYF. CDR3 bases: TGTGCCAGCAGCTTAAGCATTGGGGACAGACAAGAGACCCAGTACTTC.

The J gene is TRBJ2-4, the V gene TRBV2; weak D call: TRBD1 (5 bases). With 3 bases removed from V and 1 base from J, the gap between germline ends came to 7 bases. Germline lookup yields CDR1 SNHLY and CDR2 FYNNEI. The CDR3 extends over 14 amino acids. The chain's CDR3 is CASSDRAAKNIQYF. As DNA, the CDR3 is TGTGCCAGCAGTGACAGGGCGGCCAAAAACATTCAGTACTTC. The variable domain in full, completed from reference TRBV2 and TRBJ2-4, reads EPEVTQTPSHQVTQMGQEVILRCVPISNHLYFYWYRQILGQKVEFLVSFYNNEISEKSEIFDDQFSVERPDGSNFTLKIRSTKLEDSAMYFCASSDRAAKNIQYFGAGTRLSVL.

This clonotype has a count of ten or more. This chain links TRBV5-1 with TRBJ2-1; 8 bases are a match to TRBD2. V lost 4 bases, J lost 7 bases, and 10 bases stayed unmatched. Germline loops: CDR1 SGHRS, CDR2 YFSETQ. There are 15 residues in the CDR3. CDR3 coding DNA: TGCGCCAGCAGCCCCCCTGAGCGGGGGTCAAATGAGCAGTTCTTC. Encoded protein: CASSPPERGSNEQFF.

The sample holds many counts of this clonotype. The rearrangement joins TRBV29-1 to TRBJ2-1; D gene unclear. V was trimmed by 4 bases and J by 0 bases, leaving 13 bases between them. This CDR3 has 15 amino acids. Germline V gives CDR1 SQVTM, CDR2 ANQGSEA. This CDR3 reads CSVGGSTLSYNEQFF. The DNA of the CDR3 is TGCAGCGTTGGTGGTAGCACCCTCTCCTACAATGAGCAGTTCTTC.